A selection of T cell receptor beta chains follows, all from one sample in a study of early T cells in non-severe SARS-CoV-2 infection. TCRdb redid the calling of the 5' RACE reads with MiXCR, one entry per CDR3 protein. The sample lists almost 45,000 distinct CDR3 sequences; 5.5% to 6.5% were seen once. Sequencing used whole blood. These receptor sequences come from an adult who was a healthcare worker with PCR-confirmed SARS-CoV-2 infection or an uninfected control (not recorded which). The CDR3 runs from the conserved cysteine through the conserved F or W. D genes are given only for firm matches. Where a row states a size, it is once, few, many or the class of an expanded clone; other rows omit it.

v_gene	j_gene	d_gene	abundance	len	CDR3nt	CDR3aa
TRBV24-1	TRBJ2-5	-	many	14	TGTGCCACCAGTGATGTGGGCTGGGAAGAGACCCAGTACTTC	CATSDVGWEETQYF
TRBV24-1	TRBJ1-2	TRBD1	many	14	TGTGCCACCAGTGATACGGACAGGGTGGGAGGCTACACCTTC	CATSDTDRVGGYTF
TRBV6-2/TRBV6-3	TRBJ2-2	-	many	14	TGTGCCAGCAGCCGGGCAGGGAATAGCGGGGAGCTGTTTTTT	CASSRAGNSGELFF
TRBV6-1	TRBJ2-2	TRBD2	many	15	TGTGCCAGCAGGATCGGGAGGCTCAACACCGGGGAGCTGTTTTTT	CASRIGRLNTGELFF
TRBV5-1	TRBJ2-3	-	-	14	TGCGCCAGCCTGGGGGGCGCCGGGTCTGATACGCAGTATTTT	CASLGGAGSDTQYF
TRBV15	TRBJ2-4	TRBD2	many	12	TGTGTCACACGGGGGGGCCCAAACATTCAGTACTTC	CVTRGGPNIQYF
TRBV30	TRBJ1-1	TRBD1	few	15	TGTGCCTGGGAACCTGGACAGGGGCATGGTACTGAAGCTTTCTTT	CAWEPGQGHGTEAFF
TRBV7-7	TRBJ2-5	-	many	15	TGTGCCAGCAGCTTAGTTCTTGGGCATGAAGAGACCCAGTACTTC	CASSLVLGHEETQYF
TRBV12-5	TRBJ2-7	TRBD1	many	15	TGTGCTAGTGCCCACCCGACAGGGGGAGGTTACGAGCAGTACTTC	CASAHPTGGGYEQYF
TRBV5-5	TRBJ1-5	-	many	14	TGTGCCAGCAGCTTGGCCGACAGCAATCAGCCCCAGCATTTT	CASSLADSNQPQHF
TRBV19	TRBJ2-5	TRBD2	many	15	TGTGCCAGTAGTATCGGCGGGGGAGCCCAAGAGACCCAGTACTTC	CASSIGGGAQETQYF
TRBV28	TRBJ1-6	TRBD1	many	13	TGTGCCAGCCACAGGGGGATGGGTTCACCCCTCCACTTT	CASHRGMGSPLHF
TRBV6-1	TRBJ2-7	TRBD1	-	15	TGTGCCAGCACCCAAGGACAGGGATCGTCCTACGAGCAGTACTTC	CASTQGQGSSYEQYF
TRBV19	TRBJ2-1	-	many	13	TGTGCCAGTAGCTTGGGCCGCCTCAATGAGCAGTTCTTC	CASSLGRLNEQFF
TRBV11-2	TRBJ2-7	TRBD1	many	15	TGTGCCAGCACCGAGGGACAGGGGAGTTGGTACGAGCAGTACTTC	CASTEGQGSWYEQYF
TRBV7-9	TRBJ2-6	-	few	17	TGTGCCAGCAGCTCAGGAAACTTTCGCTCTGGGGCCAACGTCCTGACTTTC	CASSSGNFRSGANVLTF
TRBV29-1	TRBJ2-2	TRBD1	few	12	TGCAGCGTCACAGGGGGGACCGGGGAGCTGTTTTTT	CSVTGGTGELFF
TRBV18	TRBJ1-1	-	many	20	TGTGCCAGCTCACCACGTCAGGTTGGGGCAGGGATGGGTCCAAACACTGAAGCTTTCTTT	CASSPRQVGAGMGPNTEAFF
TRBV19	TRBJ2-3	TRBD2	-	18	TGTGCCAGTAGTACCGACCCGCCGGGACTAGCGGCGCGAGATACGCAGTATTTT	CASSTDPPGLAARDTQYF
TRBV6-5	TRBJ1-1	TRBD1	many	16	TGTGCCAGCAGCCCGACAGGGAAAGTAGTGGACACTGAAGCTTTCTTT	CASSPTGKVVDTEAFF
TRBV20-1	TRBJ2-7	TRBD2	few	16	TGCAGTGCTAGTGGGACTAGCGGGGGAAACTCCTACGAGCAGTACTTC	CSASGTSGGNSYEQYF
TRBV10-2	TRBJ2-7	-	many	14	TGCGCCAGCAGTGAGGCTTACAGGGAATCCGAGCAGTACTTC	CASSEAYRESEQYF
TRBV4-1	TRBJ1-2	-	many	13	TGCGCCAGCAGCCAACCAGGAACCTATGGCTACACCTTC	CASSQPGTYGYTF
TRBV18	TRBJ1-2	-	many	16	TGTGCCAGCTCACCCTGGGACTCTCGGGGGACTTATGGCTACACCTTC	CASSPWDSRGTYGYTF
TRBV2	TRBJ2-4	-	-	12	TGTGCCAGCAGTGTGGAGGCCTACATTCAGTACTTC	CASSVEAYIQYF
TRBV3-1	TRBJ2-1	TRBD2	many	17	TGTGCCAGCAGCTACGGACTAGCGGGGGCGTCCTACAATGAGCAGTTCTTC	CASSYGLAGASYNEQFF
TRBV2	TRBJ2-5	TRBD1	many	15	TGTGCCAGCAGTGTATCGGACAGGGGTACAAAGACCCAGTACTTC	CASSVSDRGTKTQYF
TRBV6-5	TRBJ2-7	-	many	15	TGTGCCAGCAGTGGGCCGGCTTCGGGATTGTACGAGCAGTACTTC	CASSGPASGLYEQYF
TRBV6-5	TRBJ1-6	TRBD1	many	17	TGTGCCAGCAGGTTCCTGACAGGGGGCTTTTTCTCTTCACCCCTCCACTTT	CASRFLTGGFFSSPLHF
TRBV27	TRBJ2-3	TRBD2	-	16	TGTGCCAGCAGTCCCGCCGGCGGGGGGTGGGCAGATACGCAGTATTTT	CASSPAGGGWADTQYF
TRBV12-3/TRBV12-4	TRBJ1-5	-	many	13	TGTGCCAGCAGTTTTACAGGGAATCAGCCCCAGCATTTT	CASSFTGNQPQHF
TRBV30	TRBJ2-3	-	many	12	TGTGCCTGGAGTTCTCCAACAGATACGCAGTATTTT	CAWSSPTDTQYF
TRBV6-1	TRBJ2-1	-	many	19	TGTGCCAGCAGTGAAAGGAGGAAGCTCTCGGACAAACGGGACAATGAGCAGTTCTTC	CASSERRKLSDKRDNEQFF
TRBV7-9	TRBJ2-3	-	many	14	TGTGCCAGCAGGAAGGACAGAGTCACAGATACGCAGTATTTT	CASRKDRVTDTQYF
TRBV7-9	TRBJ2-3	-	many	15	TGTGCCAGCAGCTTAGCGGGTCCTAGGAAAGATACGCAGTATTTT	CASSLAGPRKDTQYF
TRBV28	TRBJ2-7	TRBD1	many	17	TGTGCCAGCAGTTTCCCTCTCGGACAGGAGAGCTCCTACGAGCAGTACTTC	CASSFPLGQESSYEQYF
TRBV5-6	TRBJ2-7	-	many	12	TGTGCCAGCAGTGGAAGGGCCTACGAGCAGTACTTC	CASSGRAYEQYF
TRBV7-9	TRBJ1-1	-	many	14	TGTGCCAGCAGCCCGACAGCCTCCGTACTTGAAGCTTTCTTT	CASSPTASVLEAFF
TRBV15	TRBJ1-6	-	-	13	TGTGCCACCAGCAGAGATGTTACGGCGCCCCTCCACTTT	CATSRDVTAPLHF
TRBV7-2	TRBJ2-1	TRBD2	-	18	TGTGCCAGCAGCTCACCGGGACTAGCGGGGGGCAACTACAATGAGCAGTTCTTC	CASSSPGLAGGNYNEQFF
TRBV24-1	TRBJ2-3	-	many	14	TGTGCCACCAGTGTTGGGTACAGCACAGATACGCAGTATTTT	CATSVGYSTDTQYF
TRBV4-2	TRBJ2-2	TRBD2	many	16	TGTGCCAGCAGCCAAGGTGGACTAGCGGGCACCGGGGAGCTGTTTTTT	CASSQGGLAGTGELFF
TRBV18	TRBJ1-5	-	many	17	TGTGCCAGCTCATCGGGGATACGGCCGGGACGCAATCAGCCCCAGCATTTT	CASSSGIRPGRNQPQHF
TRBV4-3	TRBJ1-6	-	-	13	TGCGCCAGCAGCCAAGTTGAGTATTCACCCCTCCACTTT	CASSQVEYSPLHF
TRBV7-9	TRBJ2-4	TRBD1	many	14	TGTGCCAGCAGCGGGGGACAGGGAGTAAACATTCAGTACTTC	CASSGGQGVNIQYF
TRBV7-2	TRBJ2-3	-	-	13	TGTGCCAGCAGCTTAACCCCCCTAGATACGCAGTATTTT	CASSLTPLDTQYF
TRBV20-1	TRBJ1-2	-	-	14	TGCAGTGCTAGAGAAGGTGGACGGACCTATGGCTACACCTTC	CSAREGGRTYGYTF
TRBV27	TRBJ2-7	-	many	15	TGTGCCAGCAGTTTAGGTATGGGCTCCTACTACGAGCAGTACTTC	CASSLGMGSYYEQYF
TRBV6-5	TRBJ1-5	TRBD1	many	16	TGTGCCAGCAGTCCAACCCTGGGACAGCGCAATCAGCCCCAGCATTTT	CASSPTLGQRNQPQHF
TRBV5-6	TRBJ1-2	-	-	15	TGTGCCAGCAGCTTGGAGGCCTCTCCTTCAGATGGCTACACCTTC	CASSLEASPSDGYTF